This T cell receptor (beta chain) was retrieved from a study of CD8+ T cells in alopecia areata. The CDR3 loop spans 15 amino acids. Germline-derived CDR1 and CDR2 are MNHEY and SMNVEV (reference sequence). Germline trimming cut 4 bases from V and 6 bases from J; bases unmatched to any gene: 9. Treatment specified: oral pan-JAK inhibitor, 5-10 mg twice daily. Patients with alopecia areata provided lesional scalp punch biopsies as well as peripheral blood. cDNA serving as the sequencing template came from extracted, reverse transcribed RNA. Repertoires were generated with immunoSEQ multiplex PCR, while TCRdb's copy carries only in-frame clones and drops some. The sample records some 150,000 clones, around 83% being singletons. Notes on the study in general: Within the top 100, expanded CD8+ clones significantly decreased with tofacitinib, as did scalp clonality. Mouse data revealed clearer TCR sharing than patient data did, a gap possibly tied to HLA.

In regard to this clone: Its specificity is not known.

This chain links TRBV27 with TRBJ2-1; 7 bases fit TRBD2. Sequencing was performed on CD8+ T cells sorted from blood, taken at week 4, from a patient treated with tofacitinib. The clonotype originates from a human donor with alopecia areata. The CDR3: CASSYGDYLPNEQFF. In DNA form, the CDR3 reads TGTGCCAGCAGTTACGGGGACTACCTCCCCAATGAGCAGTTCTTC.